This record covers a single T cell receptor beta chain. In the original processing: It was from reference gene primer amplification that nucleated cell counts were estimated. TCRdb keeps only in-frame clones here, not all; method: immunoSEQ multiplex PCR. The V and J calls and clone size are taken from that table; D and trimming were inferred from the DNA. The sample shows around 70,000 clones, approximately 90% of them seen only once. The data are from a study of blood T cell repertoires in COVID-19. The overall study: Samples taken during acute and convalescent COVID-19 were collected in the United States, Italy and Spain. In each case, the material was cDNA or gDNA derived from T cells, B-cell-depleted T cells, or PBMCs.

Per germline, CDR1 MNHEY and CDR2 SVGAGI. There are 14 residues in the CDR3. The V end lost 7 bases, the J end lost 7 bases, and 19 bases lay between the germline ends. The origin of this receptor is a man aged 55 to 69 with acute or convalescent COVID-19. The chain combines TRBV6-5 with TRBJ1-1, with D possibly being TRBD1 (6 bases). The sequenced sample was peripheral blood. CDR3 sequence (DNA): TGTGCCAGCACCAGAGTCAGGGGCCCCGGTGAAGCTTTCTTT. Its protein product is CASTRVRGPGEAFF.